One and the same sample provided the 31 T cell receptor beta chains below, sequenced in a study of PD-L1 blockade in urothelial cancer. Produced via immunoSEQ multiplex PCR; TCRdb's table is partial and in-frame only. This table has around 40,000 clones, just over 90% appearing once. Noted time point: pretreatment peripheral blood. The sample in question was PBMCs, obtained around atezolizumab (anti-PD-L1) treatment. These receptors were obtained from a woman aged 60-70 years with urothelial cancer.

V and J are TRBV5-4 and TRBJ2-1; 11 bases fit TRBD2. Germline-derived CDR1 and CDR2 are SGHNT and YYREEE (reference sequence). The CDR3 sequence is 18 residues long. V lost 4 bases, J lost 3 bases, and 12 bases stayed unmatched. CDR3 sequence (DNA): TGTGCCAGCAGCACCGCGGGTGGACTAGCGGGCCTCTACAATGAGCAGTTCTTC. It codes for CASSTAGGLAGLYNEQFF.

The chain recombines TRBV13 with TRBJ2-5; tentative D call: TRBD2 (6 bases). Germline-derived CDR1 and CDR2 are PRHDT and FYEKMQ (reference sequence). The CDR3 is made up of 15 amino acids. Trimming left V 1 base short and J 4 bases short, with 13 bases between. This CDR3 is CASSLAGVLAETQYF. For the CDR3, the DNA is TGTGCCAGCAGCTTAGCGGGAGTTCTCGCAGAGACCCAGTACTTC.

This chain uses TRBV11-2 with TRBJ2-1; TRBD2 matches 9 bases. V dropped 0 bases and J dropped 4; count of bases not matched to a gene: 7. Germline CDR1 is SGHAT and CDR2 is FQNNGV. The CDR3 is 17 residues long. The CDR3 protein is CASSLDVAGGSYNEQFF. The CDR3 DNA reads TGTGCCAGCAGCTTAGACGTGGCGGGAGGGTCATACAATGAGCAGTTCTTC.

The chain carries TRBV27 and TRBJ2-7, with 13 bases that match TRBD2. Germline values: CDR1 MNHEY, CDR2 SMNVEV (reference sequence). V shed 5 bases and J 2 bases; nucleotides not matched to a gene: 3. The CDR3 runs to 15 residues. DNA for the CDR3: TGTGCCAGCAGTCCTGGGACTAGCGGGACCTACGAGCAGTACTTC. It translates to CASSPGTSGTYEQYF.

The chain has TRBV5-1 and TRBJ1-2; TRBD1 matches 7 bases. The junction had 9 bases not matched to a gene; V was cut back by 4 bases and J by 6 bases. The CDR3 consists of 14 residues. Germline CDR1 SGHRS, CDR2 YFSETQ. The CDR3 protein is CASSESGTEDGYTF. CDR3 bases: TGCGCCAGCAGCGAATCCGGGACAGAAGATGGCTACACCTTC.

The chain uses TRBV4-3 and TRBJ2-1, with 7 bases fitting TRBD1. Germline V gene sequence: CDR1 LGHNA, CDR2 YSLEER. There are 13 residues in the CDR3. J was trimmed by 6 bases and V by 6 bases; bases with no gene match: 5. In DNA, the CDR3 is TGCGCCAGCAGACAACAGGGGTCCAATGAGCAGTTCTTC. It is translated as CASRQQGSNEQFF.

This clone was seen only a few times. This chain links TRBV27 with TRBJ2-7; 7 bases fit TRBD1. The germline CDR1 and CDR2 sequences are MNHEY and SMNVEV (reference sequence). J lost 3 bases, V lost 4 bases, and 3 bases had no gene match. The length of the CDR3 is 13 residues. The CDR3 loop reads CASSSGGNYEQYF. DNA for the CDR3: TGTGCCAGCAGTTCAGGGGGTAACTACGAGCAGTACTTC.

This chain uses TRBV10-3 with TRBJ2-2, with D possibly matching TRBD2 (6 bases). The germline V and J ends were trimmed by 8 bases and 2 bases, with 12 bases remaining between them. In germline, CDR1 is ENHRY, CDR2 SYGVKD. The CDR3 has 14 amino acids. The CDR3 region has the DNA TGTGCCATCCATGGGGCGGGAAACACCGGGGAGCTGTTTTTT. Its translation: CAIHGAGNTGELFF.

The chain recombines TRBV19 with TRBJ2-7; 7 bases line up with TRBD1. Losses at the gene ends were 3 bases for V and 1 base for J; bases not matched to a gene: 0. CDR1 is LNHDA, CDR2 SQIVND, per germline (reference sequence). The CDR3 loop spans 13 amino acids. This CDR3 reads CASSMGQSYEQYF. DNA of the CDR3: TGTGCCAGTAGTATGGGACAGTCCTACGAGCAGTACTTC. Full variable domain (remainder filled in from reference TRBV19 and TRBJ2-7): DGGITQSPKYLFRKEGQNVTLSCEQNLNHDAMYWYRQDPGQGLRLIYYSQIVNDFQKGDIAEGYSVSREKKESFPLTVTSAQKNPTAFYLCASSMGQSYEQYFGPGTRLTVT.

The chain couples TRBV14 to TRBJ2-1; TRBD2 is a possible D gene (6 bases). V lost 5 bases, J lost 10 bases, and 18 bases lay in between. The CDR3 is 14 residues long. The V gene's germline CDR1 is SGHDN and CDR2 FVKESK. This chain's CDR3 is CASSTRLGPREQFF. In DNA form, the CDR3 reads TGTGCCAGCAGCACCCGACTAGGGCCCCGCGAGCAGTTCTTC.

The chain is built from TRBV5-6 and TRBJ1-5, with a tentative D call TRBD1 (5 bases). In germline, CDR1 is SGHDT, CDR2 YYEEEE. This CDR3 is 16 amino acids long. The V gene lost 1 base and the J gene lost 0 bases, with 11 bases spanning the gap. Here the CDR3 DNA reads TGTGCCAGCAGCTTGAAGCCAGGGTATAGCAATCAGCCCCAGCATTTT. Its translation is CASSLKPGYSNQPQHF. Full variable domain (outside the CDR3, taken from reference TRBV5-6 and TRBJ1-5): DAGVTQSPTHLIKTRGQQVTLRCSPKSGHDTVSWYQQALGQGPQFIFQYYEEEERQRGNFPDRFSGHQFPNYSSELNVNALLLGDSALYLCASSLKPGYSNQPQHFGDGTRLSIL.

The V and J genes are TRBV9 and TRBJ2-3, with TRBD1 matching over 10 bases. The CDR3 totals 14 residues. CDR1 and CDR2 from the germline V gene are SGDLS and YYNGEE. Unmatched junction bases numbered 6, after V lost 3 bases and J lost 8 bases. CDR3 region: CASSATGGQGTQYF. DNA of the CDR3: TGTGCCAGCAGCGCGACAGGGGGCCAGGGTACGCAGTATTTT.

The gene calls are TRBV5-1 and TRBJ1-2; D is uncertain. CDR3 length equals 14 residues. Germline V CDR1 and CDR2: SGHRS, YFSETQ. The germline V and J ends were trimmed by 0 bases and 4 bases, with 10 bases remaining between them. The DNA for the CDR3 is TGCGCCAGCAGCTTGGAACAGAATTCCTATGGCTACACCTTC. Translated: CASSLEQNSYGYTF.

V and J are TRBV28 and TRBJ2-6; unclear D gene. Germline V gene sequence: CDR1 MDHEN, CDR2 SYDVKM. Trimming removed 6 bases from V and 4 bases from J, with 13 bases in between. The CDR3 has 15 amino acids. The CDR3 nucleotides read TGTGCCAGCAGCCGATCGCGATCCGGGGCCAACGTCCTGACTTTC. Encoded protein: CASSRSRSGANVLTF.

This chain uses TRBV6-1 with TRBJ2-7; 8 nucleotides agree with TRBD1. J lost 7 bases, V lost 6 bases, and 8 bases had no gene match. Looked up from germline, CDR1 is MNHNS and CDR2 is SASEGT. The CDR3 has 13 amino acids. CDR3 in DNA: TGTGCCAGCAGGAAACAGGGGGGATCGGAGCAGTACTTC. Amino acids: CASRKQGGSEQYF.

This clone was observed a few times. J is TRBJ1-5 and V is TRBV30; D is uncertain. The CDR3 is made up of 13 amino acids. Germline lookup yields CDR1 GTSNPN and CDR2 SVGIG (reference sequence). V was pared by 0 bases and J by 7 bases, with 10 bases between. The CDR3 coding sequence is TGTGCCTGGAGTGTTGCGGGCTACCAGCCCCAGCATTTT. Encoded protein: CAWSVAGYQPQHF.

V gene TRBV14 combines with J gene TRBJ2-7; D unresolved. Germline CDR1 is SGHDN and CDR2 is FVKESK. Trimming shortened V by 1 base and J by 2 bases, and 9 bases separated the two germline ends. The CDR3 extends over 14 amino acids. The CDR3 here is CASSQVWQTYEQYF. DNA of the CDR3: TGTGCCAGCAGCCAAGTTTGGCAGACCTACGAGCAGTACTTC.

This chain links TRBV2 with TRBJ1-1, with D unclear. CDR1 SNHLY and CDR2 FYNNEI come from the germline V gene. CDR3 length: 15 residues. Trimming took 6 bases from V and 0 from J, leaving 14 bases between them. CDR3 nucleotides: TGTGCCAGCAGCGGGGAGAGGGCCATGAACACTGAAGCTTTCTTT. It yields the protein CASSGERAMNTEAFF.

This clone was recorded once. The chain couples TRBV9 to TRBJ2-1, with TRBD2 matching over 10 bases. The J segment lost 5 bases and the V segment lost 3 bases, leaving 5 bases of the junction unmatched. The CDR3 is made up of 15 amino acids. Germline V gene lookup returns CDR1 SGDLS and CDR2 YYNGEE. This CDR3 is CASSALAGAHNEQFF. CDR3 bases: TGTGCCAGCAGCGCCCTAGCGGGGGCTCACAATGAGCAGTTCTTC.

The genes are TRBV11-2 and TRBJ1-5; TRBD1 is a possible D gene (6 bases). CDR3 size: 16 residues. Germline-derived CDR1 and CDR2 are SGHAT and FQNNGV. The V and J ends lost 0 bases and 3 bases respectively, with 12 bases between them. The CDR3 sequence is CASSLDGNRVNQPQHF. In DNA form, the CDR3 reads TGTGCCAGCAGCTTAGATGGTAACAGGGTCAATCAGCCCCAGCATTTT.

V usage is TRBV19 and J usage is TRBJ2-1, with D uncertain. V shed 4 bases and J shed 9 bases, with 7 bases lying between them. CDR3 length: 11 residues. Germline values: CDR1 LNHDA, CDR2 SQIVND (reference sequence). CDR3 coding DNA: TGTGCCAGTAGTAGTTCCCTTGAGCAGTTCTTC. This codes for CASSSSLEQFF.

This rearrangement joins TRBV4-3 to TRBJ2-7; no clear D. This CDR3 has 14 residues. Trimming left V 2 bases short and J 0 bases short, with 8 bases between. Germline CDR1 is LGHNA and CDR2 is YSLEER. The CDR3 here is CASSQFFSSYEQYF. The CDR3 bases are TGCGCCAGCAGCCAATTCTTCAGCTCCTACGAGCAGTACTTC.

The genes are TRBV30 and TRBJ2-3, with 7 bases lining up with TRBD1. This CDR3 has 16 residues. V was clipped by 2 bases and J by 0 bases; unmatched bases: 8. Per germline, CDR1 GTSNPN and CDR2 SVGIG (reference sequence). Here the CDR3 DNA reads TGTGCCTGGAGTCCCGGGACAGCTTTTAGCACAGATACGCAGTATTTT. It codes for CAWSPGTAFSTDTQYF.

A note on this clone: This may stem from a read error, because a much larger clone lies one nucleotide away. This chain links TRBV9 with TRBJ1-1, with TRBD1 as a possible D gene (5 bases). CDR1 and CDR2 (germline): SGDLS, YYNGEE. V was shortened by 2 bases and J by 0 bases, with 11 bases between the two germline ends. The CDR3 has 15 amino acids. The CDR3 loop reads CASSVSTGVNTEAFF. CDR3 DNA sequence: TGTGCCAGCAGCGTGTCGACGGGGGTGAACACTGAAGCTTTCTTT.

The chain links TRBV4-1 to TRBJ1-5; D might be TRBD1 (6 bases). The CDR3 contains 15 residues. V shed 4 bases and J shed 2 bases, with 12 bases lying between them. Per the germline V gene, CDR1 is MGHRA and CDR2 is YSYEKL. The CDR3 nucleotides read TGCGCCAGCAGCCCCCAGGGGCAGGGCAATCAGCCCCAGCATTTT. Amino acid sequence: CASSPQGQGNQPQHF.

The V call is TRBV2, the J call TRBJ2-1; 10 bases fit TRBD2. V shed 10 bases, J shed 8 bases, and the junction held 11 bases outside the gene matches. This CDR3 contains 14 residues. The germline V gene has CDR1 SNHLY and CDR2 FYNNEI. The CDR3 is CANTGASGSHEQFF. In nucleotides, the CDR3 is TGTGCCAACACGGGGGCTAGCGGGAGCCATGAGCAGTTCTTC.

This chain links TRBV29-1 with TRBJ2-5, with 14 bases aligning to TRBD2. Trimming at V came to 3 bases and at J to 5 bases, leaving 11 bases not matched to a gene. The CDR3 consists of 17 residues. Germline V gives CDR1 SQVTM, CDR2 ANQGSEA. The CDR3 DNA reads as TGCAGCGTTGATCGGGCGGGACTAGCGGGAGTGGGTGAGACCCAGTACTTC. Its translation: CSVDRAGLAGVGETQYF.

CDR3 sequence: CASYVQTGELFF. The CDR3 nucleotides are TGTGCCAGCTACGTACAAACCGGGGAGCTGTTTTTT. The J gene is TRBJ2-2, the V gene TRBV18; no reliable D call. Germline V gives CDR1 KGHSH, CDR2 LQKENI. CDR3 length: 12 residues. Deletions cut 7 bases from V and 5 bases from J, with 8 bases between.

The J gene is TRBJ2-7, the V gene TRBV5-5; TRBD2 agrees at 9 bases. V lost 4 bases to trimming and J lost 4 bases; unmatched junction nucleotides: 6. The CDR3 sequence is 14 residues long. The germline gives CDR1 SGHKS, CDR2 YYEKEE (reference sequence). The CDR3 region is CASSKTSGNYEQYF. The CDR3, as DNA: TGTGCCAGCAGCAAGACTAGCGGAAATTACGAGCAGTACTTC.

The gene calls are TRBV11-2 and TRBJ1-1; TRBD1 might be the D (6 bases). CDR3 length: 12 residues. Trimming removed 10 bases at V and 1 base at J, with 10 bases between. Per the germline V gene, CDR1 is SGHAT and CDR2 is FQNNGV. In nucleotides, the CDR3 is TGTGCCATCCAGACAGGGAACACTGAAGCTTTCTTT. This codes for CAIQTGNTEAFF.

The genes are TRBV4-3 and TRBJ1-1; 7 bases match TRBD1. Germline CDR1 and CDR2: LGHNA and YSLEER. The CDR3 extends over 16 amino acids. J gave up 0 bases and V 0 bases, and 4 bases lay outside the gene matches. CDR3 amino acids: CASSQDRDSLNTEAFF. As DNA, the CDR3 is TGCGCCAGCAGCCAAGACCGGGACAGTCTGAACACTGAAGCTTTCTTT.